This note documents a single T cell receptor (beta chain) sequence. Its specificity is not known. Per the germline V gene, CDR1 is SNHLY and CDR2 is FYNNEI. The CDR3 runs to 15 residues. Trimming cost V 2 bases and J 8 bases, with 18 bases left between them. This specimen belongs to a study of neoadjuvant anti-PD-1 for oral cavity cancer. About the research overall: Around day 43, patients without progression received a fourth nivolumab dose before surgery.

The repertoire was sequenced with immunoSEQ multiplex PCR; TCRdb's copy has only in-frame clones and lacks some. In the table there are about 68,000 clones, around 84% of which are singletons. Study results and limitations: TCR analyses covered only a few patients per response group.

Time point indicated: after neoadjuvant nivolumab, at surgical resection. These newly diagnosed stage II-IVA oral cavity squamous cell carcinoma patients had no prior systemic or radiation treatment. PBMCs were not maintained or expanded in culture before analysis. The origin of this receptor is a person aged 35-80 years with oral cavity squamous cell carcinoma. Sequencing used PBMCs, obtained after nivolumab (anti-PD-1) treatment. The chain employs TRBV2 and TRBJ1-2, with D tentatively TRBD1 (6 bases). The CDR3 protein is CASSEWGLGGEGYTF. The CDR3 region has the DNA TGTGCCAGCAGTGAATGGGGCCTGGGGGGCGAGGGCTACACCTTC. The full variable domain, with the rest looked up from reference TRBV2 and TRBJ1-2, is EPEVTQTPSHQVTQMGQEVILRCVPISNHLYFYWYRQILGQKVEFLVSFYNNEISEKSEIFDDQFSVERPDGSNFTLKIRSTKLEDSAMYFCASSEWGLGGEGYTFGSGTRLTVV.